This T cell receptor beta chain was documented in a study of T cell responses to AZD1222 COVID-19 vaccine. In the study overall: Pooled samples include second doses given at about 4 or 12 weeks.

Study results and limitations: None of the repertoires were sampled until the peak T cell response had passed. Clonal diversity was possibly underestimated, and the donors were mostly white British, with more females. Recipients of two AZD1222 doses showed rising Spike-specific TCR breadth and depth.

Concerning this clone: As yet, its antigen is unknown.

V was pared by 0 bases and J by 5 bases, with 6 bases of the junction left unmatched. Germline V gene sequence: CDR1 MNHNS, CDR2 SASEGT. This CDR3 has 16 residues. Produced via immunoSEQ multiplex PCR; TCRdb's table is partial and in-frame only. The table lists under 200,000 clones, about 94% of them singletons. The clonotype was recovered from an adult in good health. Sequenced material: peripheral blood, taken on day 0 of AZD1222 vaccination. The chain has TRBV6-1 and TRBJ2-5; 10 bases match TRBD1. The CDR3 protein is CASSEARQGAGETQYF. The CDR3, as DNA: TGTGCCAGCAGTGAAGCGAGACAGGGGGCAGGGGAGACCCAGTACTTC.